This is a list of T cell receptor beta chains from one sample in a study of cytomegalovirus exposure and HLA in healthy donors. Using immunoSEQ multiplex PCR, the repertoire was profiled, and TCRdb retains in-frame clones only, with some absent. The sample lists around 100,000 clones; less than 80% were seen once. Specimen: PBMCs. Receptors originate from a man between 40 and 49 years old in good health and CMV-seronegative. Each CDR3 is given with its conserved first and last residue. A D gene is named only where the DNA matches it firmly. Only some rows state a clone size, as once, few, many or a class for expanded clones.

V	J	D	length	size	CDR3	DNA
TRBV30	TRBJ2-7	-	14	-	CAWSAGYDSYEQYF	TGTGCCTGGAGTGCAGGGTACGATTCCTACGAGCAGTACTTC
TRBV5-4	TRBJ1-5	TRBD1	14	-	CASSLGGWGQPQHF	TGTGCCAGCAGCTTAGGGGGCTGGGGTCAGCCCCAGCATTTT
TRBV7-9	TRBJ2-2	TRBD2	15	-	CASSLGLAGTGELFF	TGTGCCAGCAGCTTAGGGCTAGCGGGGACCGGGGAGCTGTTTTTT
TRBV6-1	TRBJ1-1	-	14	-	CASSSKYMNTEAFF	TGTGCCAGCAGTAGTAAATACATGAACACTGAAGCTTTCTTT
TRBV19	TRBJ2-5	TRBD2	15	-	CASSRGGHQGETQYF	TGTGCCAGTAGTCGGGGGGGCCACCAAGGAGAGACCCAGTACTTC
TRBV30	TRBJ1-1	TRBD1	13	-	CAWRRAGGTEAFF	TGTGCCTGGAGACGGGCAGGGGGGACTGAAGCTTTCTTT
TRBV14	TRBJ1-2	-	15	-	CASSTPDSGPYGYTF	TGTGCCAGCAGCACGCCGGACAGTGGACCGTATGGCTACACCTTC
TRBV5-4	TRBJ1-1	TRBD1	17	-	CASSPGQGGFVDTEAFF	TGTGCCAGCAGCCCCGGACAGGGAGGGTTTGTGGACACTGAAGCTTTCTTT
TRBV6-6	TRBJ1-5	-	15	-	CASSYSRGDNQPQHF	TGTGCCAGCAGTTACTCCCGGGGAGACAATCAGCCCCAGCATTTT
TRBV6-5	TRBJ1-3	-	14	-	CASSLQGSGNTIYF	TGTGCCAGCAGTTTACAGGGCTCTGGAAACACCATATATTTT
TRBV19	TRBJ1-5	TRBD1	14	-	CASSTGGTGQPQHF	TGCGCCAGTAGTACAGGGGGGACGGGTCAGCCCCAGCATTTT
TRBV27	TRBJ2-3	-	13	-	CASSLVFRDTQYF	TGTGCCAGCAGTTTGGTCTTCAGGGATACGCAGTATTTT
TRBV6-5	TRBJ2-1	-	13	few	CASRNGLAYEQFF	TGTGCCAGCAGAAATGGGCTAGCCTATGAGCAGTTCTTC
TRBV2	TRBJ1-4	-	14	once	CASRLQGTNEKLFF	TGTGCCAGCAGGCTACAGGGTACTAATGAAAAACTGTTTTTT
TRBV18	TRBJ1-6	TRBD1	16	few	CASSSDRVGNNSPLHF	TGTGCCAGCTCCTCCGACAGGGTGGGGAATAATTCACCCCTCCACTTT
TRBV7-9	TRBJ2-1	-	14	-	CSSRGWGDYNEQFF	TGTTCCAGCCGAGGATGGGGGGACTACAATGAGCAGTTCTTC
TRBV19	TRBJ2-1	-	14	-	CASSMRGVNAEQFF	TGTGCCAGTAGTATGCGAGGAGTCAACGCTGAGCAGTTCTTC
TRBV19	TRBJ2-1	-	12	once	CASSGFHNEQFF	TGTGCCAGTAGTGGCTTCCACAATGAGCAGTTCTTC
TRBV6-1	TRBJ2-5	-	14	once	CASRSGWGSETQYF	TGTGCCAGCAGATCAGGGTGGGGCTCGGAGACCCAGTACTTC
TRBV11-1	TRBJ1-5	-	14	-	CASSSRHLNQPQHF	TGTGCCAGCAGCTCCCGACACTTGAATCAGCCCCAGCATTTT
TRBV5-1	TRBJ1-1	TRBD1	17	-	CASSFSPGTGPNTEAFF	TGCGCCAGCAGCTTCAGTCCCGGGACAGGGCCGAACACTGAAGCTTTCTTT
TRBV6-1	TRBJ1-3	TRBD1	14	-	CASSLGQGVNTIYF	TGTGCCAGCAGTCTGGGACAGGGAGTAAACACCATATATTTT
TRBV27	TRBJ1-2	-	13	-	CASRLQVSYGYTF	TGTGCCAGCAGGTTACAGGTCTCCTATGGCTACACCTTC
TRBV7-9	TRBJ1-5	TRBD1	13	-	CASSSTGHQPQHF	TGTGCCAGCAGTTCGACAGGGCATCAGCCCCAGCATTTT
TRBV13	TRBJ2-5	TRBD1	15	-	CASSSKTGGSETQYF	TGTGCCAGCAGCTCTAAGACAGGGGGCTCAGAGACCCAGTACTTC
TRBV6-1	TRBJ1-5	-	15	-	CASRAPAAIYQPQHF	TGTGCCAGCAGAGCTCCGGCAGCGATATATCAGCCCCAGCATTTT
TRBV7-6	TRBJ1-3	TRBD1	17	-	CASSSGTAGRSGNTIYF	TGTGCCAGCAGCTCAGGGACAGCTGGTCGCTCTGGAAACACCATATATTTT
TRBV5-4	TRBJ2-3	-	15	few	CASSLDGGFTDTQYF	TGTGCCAGCAGCTTGGATGGGGGGTTTACAGATACGCAGTATTTT
TRBV5-1	TRBJ1-4	-	14	-	CASSYSGPNEKLFF	TGCGCCAGCAGCTATAGCGGGCCCAATGAAAAACTGTTTTTT
TRBV29-1	TRBJ1-1	-	11	once	CSVARNTEAFF	TGCAGCGTTGCCAGGAACACTGAAGCTTTCTTT
TRBV9	TRBJ2-2	-	14	-	CASSSQLSTGELFF	TGTGCCAGCAGCTCGCAACTTTCAACCGGGGAGCTGTTTTTT
TRBV27	TRBJ2-7	TRBD1	16	once	CASSSTGQKISYEQYF	TGTGCCAGCAGTTCAACGGGACAGAAAATTTCCTACGAGCAGTACTTC
TRBV7-9	TRBJ1-3	-	14	-	CSSSLAAVGNTIYF	TGTTCCAGCAGCTTAGCTGCGGTTGGAAACACCATATATTTT
TRBV7-2	TRBJ2-1	-	13	few	CASSLVFAGEQFF	TGTGCCAGCAGCTTAGTCTTTGCGGGTGAGCAGTTCTTC
TRBV19	TRBJ2-5	-	14	-	CASSMGQERETQYF	TGTGCCAGTAGTATGGGGCAGGAAAGGGAGACCCAGTACTTC
TRBV18	TRBJ2-2	TRBD1	16	-	CASSPTGTGQTGELFF	TGTGCCAGCTCACCTACCGGGACAGGACAGACCGGGGAGCTGTTTTTT
TRBV30	TRBJ1-2	TRBD1	14	-	CAWNTQGASGGYTF	TGTGCCTGGAATACACAGGGGGCTTCTGGTGGCTACACCTTC
TRBV4-1	TRBJ1-3	-	17	-	CASSQGWGDSPGNTIYF	TGCGCCAGCAGCCAAGGCTGGGGCGACAGCCCTGGAAACACCATATATTTT
TRBV28	TRBJ1-4	-	14	few	CAVHSGGANEKLFF	TGTGCCGTTCACTCGGGGGGGGCTAATGAAAAACTGTTTTTT
TRBV11-2	TRBJ2-1	TRBD2	16	-	CAGSLRLAGGYNEQFF	TGTGCCGGCAGCTTAAGGCTAGCGGGGGGTTACAATGAGCAGTTCTTC
TRBV7-2	TRBJ2-7	-	14	-	CASSPFEGLYEQYF	TGTGCCAGCAGCCCGTTTGAGGGATTATACGAGCAGTACTTC
TRBV28	TRBJ2-1	TRBD2	15	once	CASRLTSGVLNEQFF	TGTGCCAGCAGATTAACTAGCGGGGTTTTGAATGAGCAGTTCTTC
TRBV7-3	TRBJ2-1	TRBD2	14	-	CASSSSGGANEQFF	TGTGCCAGCAGCTCGAGCGGGGGGGCTAATGAGCAGTTCTTC
TRBV19	TRBJ1-1	-	15	-	CASSPLGQPNTEAFF	TGTGCCAGTAGTCCCCTTGGGCAGCCAAACACTGAAGCTTTCTTT